Listed here are 6 T cell receptor beta chains from one sample, sequenced in a study of beta chain features in type 1 diabetes. Of the isolated RNA, all was reverse transcribed, and so the sequenced material was expressed TCRB transcripts. Profiling relied on immunoSEQ multiplex PCR, and the TCRdb table lists in-frame clones only, not all of them. The table lists 350,000 to 450,000 clones, approximately 15% of them singletons. Sequencing used naive CD4+ T cells from blood. These receptors were collected from a man aged 25 to 40 in good health.

This sequence joins TRBV2 and TRBJ2-3, with a tentative D call TRBD1 (5 bases). V was shortened by 5 bases and J by 6 bases, with 15 bases between the two germline ends. CDR1 is SNHLY, CDR2 FYNNEI, per germline. The CDR3 covers 14 residues. CDR3 amino acids: CASSPRAAGDTQYF. In DNA, the CDR3 is TGTGCCAGCAGTCCCAGGGCAGCCGGGGATACGCAGTATTTT.

The table lists this clone with a few counts. This chain connects TRBV29-1 to TRBJ1-4; D perhaps matches TRBD1 (5 bases). Germline V gene data show CDR1 as SQVTM and CDR2 as ANQGSEA. CDR3 size: 13 residues. The V end lost 4 bases, the J end lost 8 bases, and 14 bases lay between the germline ends. The chain's CDR3 is CSVVAQGWEKLFF. CDR3 bases: TGCAGCGTTGTGGCCCAGGGATGGGAAAAACTGTTTTTT.

The J gene is TRBJ1-2, the V gene TRBV4-3; a weak D match, TRBD1 (6 bases). The germline gives CDR1 LGHNA, CDR2 YSLEER. V lost 5 bases and J lost 8, with 21 bases in between. This CDR3 contains 15 residues. CDR3 protein: CASSGEPGQVRGYTF. CDR3 bases: TGCGCCAGCAGCGGGGAACCGGGACAAGTTCGGGGCTACACCTTC.

This clone occurred a few times. The V and J genes are TRBV5-1 and TRBJ2-3; 10 nucleotides align to TRBD2. Trimming removed 4 bases from V and 2 bases from J; junction bases left unmatched: 7. The CDR3 has 16 amino acids. Germline assignment: CDR1 SGHRS and CDR2 YFSETQ. CDR3 in DNA: TGCGCCAGCAGCCCAGGAACTAGCGGGACCACAGATACGCAGTATTTT. Amino acids: CASSPGTSGTTDTQYF.

This clone was seen more than once but under ten times. The chain joins TRBV28 to TRBJ2-3; 9 bases agree with TRBD1. The V and J ends lost 6 bases and 0 bases, in that order; junction bases with no gene match: 4. Germline CDR1 MDHEN, CDR2 SYDVKM. This CDR3 is built from 15 residues. CDR3: CASSSGQGSTDTQYF. The CDR3 nucleotides are TGTGCCAGCAGCTCGGGACAGGGAAGCACAGATACGCAGTATTTT.

CDR3 amino acids: CASSTLRHPESEAFF. The DNA of the CDR3 is TGTGCCAGCTCAACACTGAGACACCCTGAGTCTGAAGCTTTCTTT. The chain carries TRBV18 and TRBJ1-1; D remains unclear. Trimming removed 5 bases at V and 6 bases at J, with 19 bases between. The CDR3 runs 15 residues. In germline, CDR1 is KGHSH, CDR2 LQKENI.